The 9 T cell receptor beta chains listed next were all sequenced from one sample in a study of blood T cell repertoires in COVID-19. Clones were read by immunoSEQ multiplex PCR, and TCRdb kept only the in-frame ones, dropping some. Of roughly 180,000 clones in the sample, approximately 87% were seen once. Sequencing input: PBMCs or T cells enriched from blood (not recorded which). These receptors were obtained from a woman in her forties or fifties who had recovered from COVID-19.

The sample holds many counts of this clone. V is TRBV15 and J is TRBJ1-5; no definite D call. Between the trimmed V and J ends, which lost 11 bases and 2 bases, there was a span of 13 bases. This CDR3 has 13 residues. Per germline, CDR1 LNHNV and CDR2 YYDKDF (reference sequence). For the CDR3, the DNA is TGTGCCTCGGGATCCCGGGGCAATCAGCCCCAGCATTTT. Translation: CASGSRGNQPQHF.

This chain connects TRBV19 to TRBJ1-5; TRBD1 might be the D (6 bases). The CDR3 extends over 13 amino acids. CDR1 LNHDA and CDR2 SQIVND come from the germline V gene (reference sequence). V was trimmed by 3 bases and J by 5 bases, leaving 8 bases between them. CDR3 bases: TGTGCCAGTAGTATGGACAGTTATCAGCCCCAGCATTTT. It encodes CASSMDSYQPQHF.

The rearrangement uses TRBV11-2 and TRBJ2-7, with 10 bases matching TRBD1. The CDR3 is 13 residues long. Looked up from germline, CDR1 is SGHAT and CDR2 is FQNNGV. The J segment lost 6 bases and the V segment lost 8 bases, leaving 7 bases of the junction unmatched. For the CDR3, the DNA is TGTGCCAGCGGGACAGGGGTTGGATTCGAGCAGTACGTC. This translates into CASGTGVGFEQYV.

The genes are TRBV19 and TRBJ1-2; 7 bases align to TRBD1. The V and J ends lost 5 bases and 3 bases, in that order; junction bases with no gene match: 0. The CDR3 runs to 12 residues. Germline loops: CDR1 LNHDA, CDR2 SQIVND (reference sequence). CDR3 nucleotides: TGTGCCAGTAGTGACAGGGACTATGGCTACACCTTC. Translation gives CASSDRDYGYTF.

This clone was seen many times. This chain joins TRBV6-4 and TRBJ2-1; no clear D. The germline V gene encodes CDR1 MRHNA and CDR2 SNTAGT. Trimming shortened V by 5 bases and J by 5 bases, and 10 bases separated the two germline ends. CDR3 length: 13 residues. Written as DNA, the CDR3 is TGTGCCAGCAGTCCGGAGATCCACAATGAGCAGTTCTTC. Amino acid sequence: CASSPEIHNEQFF.

The rearrangement joins TRBV19 to TRBJ1-2; 9 bases are a match to TRBD1. V lost 7 bases, J lost 3 bases, and 12 bases stayed unmatched. Germline CDR1 and CDR2: LNHDA and SQIVND (reference sequence). This CDR3 is 16 amino acids long. DNA for the CDR3: TGTGCCAGTACCCGGACAGGGGTGATAAGCGACTATGGCTACACCTTC. Protein product: CASTRTGVISDYGYTF.

J is TRBJ2-3 and V is TRBV5-1; D might be TRBD1 (5 bases). CDR1 and CDR2 (germline): SGHRS, YFSETQ. The CDR3 is made up of 14 amino acids. Trimming shortened V by 1 base and J by 5 bases, and 11 bases separated the two germline ends. The CDR3: CASSLSAREDTQYF. CDR3 sequence (DNA): TGCGCCAGCAGCTTGAGTGCCAGGGAAGATACGCAGTATTTT.

The rearrangement uses TRBV5-1 and TRBJ2-1; 8 bases match TRBD2. CDR1 and CDR2 from the germline V gene are SGHRS and YFSETQ. The CDR3 has 16 residues. With 6 bases clipped from V and 1 base from J, the junction kept 9 bases outside the gene matches. Written as DNA, the CDR3 is TGCGCCAGCATCCCGGGATCGGGAGGGTCCTACAATGAGCAGTTCTTC. Protein sequence: CASIPGSGGSYNEQFF.

The chain carries TRBV7-2 and TRBJ1-1; possibly TRBD1 for D (5 bases). This CDR3 is built from 14 residues. The ends were cut back, 5 bases at V and 10 bases at J, with 20 bases in the middle. CDR1 and CDR2 from the germline V gene are SGHTA and FQGNSA. The CDR3 DNA follows: TGTGCCAGCAGCGAAGATCAGGGTACCTTTGGAGCTTTCTTT. This codes for CASSEDQGTFGAFF. Drawing the rest from reference TRBV7-2 and TRBJ1-1, the complete variable domain is GAGVSQSPSNKVTEKGKDVELRCDPISGHTALYWYRQSLGQGLEFLIYFQGNSAPDKSGLPSDRFSAERTGGSVSTLTIQRTQQEDSAVYLCASSEDQGTFGAFFGQGTRLTVV.